A selection of T cell receptor beta chains follows, all from one sample in a study of siplizumab effects on memory and regulatory T cells. TCRdb's table, derived via immunoSEQ multiplex PCR, lists solely in-frame clones and lacks some. The profile shows over 80,000 clones, over 80% of them singletons. The sample was Tregs sorted from blood. Receptors were obtained from a human donor in good health. The CDR3 runs from the conserved cysteine through the conserved F or W. Fields, in order: J gene, V gene, clone size, D gene, CDR3 DNA, CDR3 protein. A D gene is named only where the DNA matches it firmly. Clone size is shown for a subset of rows, as once, few, many or a class of expanded clone.

TRBJ1-2	TRBV30	few	-	TGTGCCTGGAGTGTGTGGGCGGGAGGTCATGGCTACACCTTC	CAWSVWAGGHGYTF
TRBJ1-2	TRBV10-3	-	-	TGTGCCATCAGTGAGGCAGGGTCGAATAAGTACACCTTC	CAISEAGSNKYTF
TRBJ1-2	TRBV6-5	-	-	TGTGCCAGCAGGCCAGTATTAGGCGCCGGCTACACCTTC	CASRPVLGAGYTF
TRBJ1-1	TRBV18	-	TRBD1	TGTGCCAGCTCACCAAGGACAGGGGCGGTCGGTGAAGCTTTCTTT	CASSPRTGAVGEAFF
TRBJ1-2	TRBV7-9	-	-	TGTGCCAGCAGCTTGAGTTCACAGTCTAGCTATGGCTACACCTTC	CASSLSSQSSYGYTF
TRBJ2-5	TRBV15	-	TRBD1	TGTGCCACCAGCGGGGGACAGGGGGCAGGGGAGACCCAGTACTTC	CATSGGQGAGETQYF
TRBJ2-1	TRBV7-9	-	-	TGTGCCAGCAGCCAGTTAGCGGAGTACAATGAGCAGTTCTTC	CASSQLAEYNEQFF
TRBJ1-1	TRBV5-1	-	TRBD1	TGCGCCAGCAGCTTGGGACAGGGGGTGCCTAACACTGAAGCTTTCTTT	CASSLGQGVPNTEAFF
TRBJ1-2	TRBV10-3	few	-	TGTGCCATCAGTGAGGAAAGTGGCTACACCTTC	CAISEESGYTF
TRBJ2-1	TRBV5-1	-	TRBD2	TGCGCCAGCAGCTTCCAACGACCTGGCGGGGGCAATGAGCAGTTCTTC	CASSFQRPGGGNEQFF
TRBJ2-5	TRBV18	-	-	TGTGCCAGCTCACTCCAAGAGACCCAGTACTTC	CASSLQETQYF
TRBJ1-1	TRBV6-1	-	TRBD1	TGTGCCAGCAGCACAGGGGCTTTAACTGAAGCTTTCTTT	CASSTGALTEAFF
TRBJ2-5	TRBV4-3	-	TRBD2	TGCGCCAGCAGCCAAGATTTAGCGGGGGGGCCGTGGCCCGAGACCCAGTACTTC	CASSQDLAGGPWPETQYF
TRBJ2-7	TRBV9	-	TRBD2	TGTGCCAGCAGTGGAATGGCGGGGGGCTACGAGCAGTACTTC	CASSGMAGGYEQYF
TRBJ1-5	TRBV5-1	once	TRBD1	TGCGCCAGCAGCGGCGGGACAGGGGGCAATCAGCCCCAGCATTTT	CASSGGTGGNQPQHF
TRBJ1-4	TRBV11-2	-	TRBD1	TGTGCCAGCAGCTTGGGGACAGGGTGGGCTAATGAAAAACTGTTTTTT	CASSLGTGWANEKLFF
TRBJ2-5	TRBV7-9	-	-	TGTGCCAGCAGCTCGCCTTCTTTGTACCAAGAGACCCAGTACTTC	CASSSPSLYQETQYF
TRBJ1-2	TRBV6-4	-	-	TGTGCCAGCAGTGAGAGTCATGGTCAGGGATCCTACACCTTC	CASSESHGQGSYTF
TRBJ1-1	TRBV27	-	TRBD1	TGTGCCAGCAGTTTAACCCCACAGGGGGCAAACACTGAAGCTTTCTTT	CASSLTPQGANTEAFF
TRBJ1-5	TRBV6-1	-	-	TGTGCCAGCAGTGAGACTAGGGGTCTGGGTAGCAATCAGCCCCAGCATTTT	CASSETRGLGSNQPQHF
TRBJ1-2	TRBV5-6	-	TRBD1	TGTGCCAGCAGCTTTGGGACAGCCGTTAACTATGGCTACACCTTC	CASSFGTAVNYGYTF
TRBJ2-7	TRBV19	-	-	TGTGCCAGTAGCCCTTGGGGGGATCTCGACGAGCAGTACTTC	CASSPWGDLDEQYF
TRBJ2-1	TRBV19	-	-	TGTGCCAGTAAGCAGGGTGGGTACAATGAGCAGTTCTTC	CASKQGGYNEQFF
TRBJ2-7	TRBV6-5	once	-	TGTGCCAGCAGTTCCTTGGCAGAGCAGTACTTC	CASSSLAEQYF
TRBJ1-2	TRBV9	-	-	TGTGCCAGCAGAGCCGACAGGTACTATGGCTACACCTTC	CASRADRYYGYTF
TRBJ1-5	TRBV30	-	-	TGTGCCTGGAACGAAGGGAGTAATCAGCCCCAGCATTTT	CAWNEGSNQPQHF
TRBJ1-3	TRBV11-2	-	-	TGTGCCAGCAGCCTACAACAACCGAGCTCTGGAAACACCATATATTTT	CASSLQQPSSGNTIYF